Listed here are 29 T cell receptor beta chains from one sample, sequenced in a study of blood T cell repertoires in COVID-19. Sequencing was performed with immunoSEQ multiplex PCR; in TCRdb, only in-frame clones are kept and a portion is missing. The sample records 250,000 or so clones, about 80% being singletons. The sample was peripheral blood. The receptors derive from a man older than 75 with acute or convalescent COVID-19.

The chain carries TRBV5-1 and TRBJ1-6, with 8 positions matching TRBD1. Germline CDR1 is SGHRS and CDR2 is YFSETQ. CDR3 length: 13 residues. The J segment lost 10 bases and the V segment lost 6 bases, leaving 6 bases of the junction unmatched. In DNA form, the CDR3 reads TGCGCCAGCACGGACAGGGTGGAATCACCCCTCCACTTT. This codes for CASTDRVESPLHF.

The chain employs TRBV10-1 and TRBJ1-2; D remains ambiguous. Looked up from germline, CDR1 is WNHNN and CDR2 is SYGVQD (reference sequence). The CDR3 totals 13 residues. Trimming removed 11 bases from V and 6 bases from J, with 19 bases in between. The CDR3 DNA reads as TGCGCCTCCCGAGACGGGGATAGGAATGGCTACACCTTC. This sequence encodes CASRDGDRNGYTF.

V usage is TRBV6-5 and J usage is TRBJ2-2; D is undetermined. The CDR3 is 12 residues long. Germline assignment: CDR1 MNHEY and CDR2 SVGAGI. Trimming stripped 6 bases from V and 7 bases from J, with 9 bases between. In DNA, the CDR3 is TGTGCCAGCAGCCTTATAATCGGGGAGCTGTTTTTT. The encoded protein is CASSLIIGELFF.

This chain links TRBV7-9 with TRBJ2-1, with TRBD2 matching over 8 bases. Germline CDR1 reads SEHNR; CDR2 reads FQNEAQ (reference sequence). This CDR3 region has 16 residues. Trimming took 6 bases from V and 6 from J; bases not matched to a gene: 13. CDR3 loop: CASSFGGAGGLNEQFF. The CDR3 nucleotides read TGTGCCAGCAGTTTTGGCGGGGCGGGAGGACTCAATGAGCAGTTCTTC. Based on the CDR3 plus reference TRBV7-9 and TRBJ2-1, the full variable domain is DTGVSQNPRHKITKRGQNVTFRCDPISEHNRLYWYRQTLGQGPEFLTYFQNEAQLEKSRLLSDRFSAERPKGSFSTLEIQRTEQGDSAMYLCASSFGGAGGLNEQFFGPGTRLTVL.

The chain couples TRBV7-9 to TRBJ2-3; 10 bases are a match to TRBD1. This CDR3 is built from 16 residues. The trim removed 1 base at V and 3 bases at J, leaving 4 bases unmatched. The germline V gene encodes CDR1 SEHNR and CDR2 FQNEAQ (reference sequence). The CDR3 loop is CASSLGDRGSTDTQYF. CDR3 sequence (DNA): TGTGCCAGCAGCTTAGGGGACAGGGGTAGTACAGATACGCAGTATTTT.

The V and J genes are TRBV25-1 and TRBJ2-7, with TRBD2 matching over 7 bases. CDR3 length equals 14 residues. Germline CDR1 and CDR2: MGHDK and SYGVNS. V dropped 0 bases and J dropped 4; count of bases not matched to a gene: 3. The CDR3 spells CASSEYGGGYEQYF. Here the CDR3 DNA reads TGTGCCAGCAGTGAATATGGCGGGGGTTACGAGCAGTACTTC.

This sequence joins TRBV24-1 and TRBJ1-2; 7 bases line up with TRBD1. CDR1 KGHDR and CDR2 SFDVKD come from the germline V gene. The CDR3 length is 11 residues. The V segment lost 8 bases and the J segment 8 bases; nucleotides outside the gene matches: 4. DNA for the CDR3: TGTGCCACCAAGGGGGCGGGGGGCTACACCTTC. This encodes CATKGAGGYTF.

The genes are TRBV2 and TRBJ2-7, with a possible D match to TRBD1 (7 bases). The CDR3 covers 15 residues. Germline V lookup: CDR1 SNHLY, CDR2 FYNNEI. Trimming took 1 base from V and 4 from J, leaving 14 bases between them. The DNA of the CDR3 is TGTGCCAGCAGTGAAGAAGGAGGGGGCGGTTACGAGCAGTACTTC. It translates to CASSEEGGGGYEQYF.

This chain connects TRBV19 to TRBJ1-5, with D hard to call. This CDR3 has 16 residues. CDR1 and CDR2 from the germline V gene are LNHDA and SQIVND (reference sequence). V lost 3 bases, J lost 1 base, and 13 bases lay in between. The CDR3 DNA is TGTGCCAGTAGTATTTTCGAGGGTTGGAGCAATCAGCCCCAGCATTTT. Amino acid sequence: CASSIFEGWSNQPQHF.

This rearrangement joins TRBV28 to TRBJ2-1; D remains unclear. From germline, CDR1 is MDHEN and CDR2 SYDVKM. Trimming removed 7 bases from V and 12 bases from J, with 13 bases in between. The CDR3 totals 11 residues. This chain's CDR3 is CASTSRVGQFF. The CDR3 DNA reads as TGTGCCAGCACCAGCCGGGTGGGGCAGTTCTTC.

Only a few counts were recorded for this clone. The CDR3 DNA reads TGCGCCAGCAGCTTGGGGGACAGGCCTAAAACCGAAAAACTGTTTTTT. Residues: CASSLGDRPKTEKLFF. This chain connects TRBV5-1 to TRBJ1-4; 8 bases are shared with TRBD1. Germline V gene data show CDR1 as SGHRS and CDR2 as YFSETQ. J gave up 8 bases and V 0 bases, and 9 bases lay outside the gene matches. There are 16 residues in the CDR3.

The chain uses TRBV6-1 and TRBJ1-4; no firm D call. Germline V gene sequence: CDR1 MNHNS, CDR2 SASEGT. V lost 3 bases to trimming and J lost 8 bases, with 22 bases between them. This CDR3 comprises 17 residues. The CDR3 region is CASSDPSPGLKREKLFF. The CDR3 DNA is TGTGCCAGCAGTGATCCGTCTCCCGGACTAAAGAGGGAAAAACTGTTTTTT.

Here the CDR3 DNA reads TGTGCCAGCAGCTCCCAGCGGGAGGGGTACACAGATACGCAGTATTTT. Protein sequence: CASSSQREGYTDTQYF. V usage is TRBV5-6 and J usage is TRBJ2-3; 10 nucleotides agree with TRBD2. Germline V CDR1 and CDR2: SGHDT, YYEEEE. The CDR3 totals 16 residues. V dropped 3 bases and J dropped 2; count of bases not matched to a gene: 6.

This CDR3 reads CASSFSGQGNYGYTF. The DNA of the CDR3 is TGTGCCAGCAGTTTTTCAGGACAGGGAAACTATGGCTACACCTTC. V is TRBV6-5 and J is TRBJ1-2; 8 bases align to TRBD1. V lost 4 bases and J lost 2; bases outside the gene matches: 6. The CDR3 runs to 15 residues. From germline, CDR1 is MNHEY and CDR2 SVGAGI.

This chain uses TRBV5-1 with TRBJ1-4; 7 nucleotides match TRBD1. The trim removed 3 bases at V and 7 bases at J, leaving 6 bases unmatched. The CDR3 runs 14 residues. Germline assignment: CDR1 SGHRS and CDR2 YFSETQ. CDR3 sequence reads: CASSSSDRIEKLFF. The DNA of the CDR3 is TGCGCCAGCAGCTCTTCGGACAGGATTGAAAAACTGTTTTTT.

The chain combines TRBV24-1 with TRBJ2-2, with 8 bases matching TRBD1. Germline lookup yields CDR1 KGHDR and CDR2 SFDVKD. Trimming took 9 bases from V and 6 from J; bases not matched to a gene: 23. CDR3 size: 19 residues. DNA for the CDR3: TGTGCCACCCACACCCTCACTACAGGGGGTTCATTTACGGCCGGGGAGCTGTTTTTT. Its translation: CATHTLTTGGSFTAGELFF.

The genes are TRBV28 and TRBJ1-3; D not certain. Trimming removed 8 bases from V and 4 bases from J, with 24 bases in between. This CDR3 region has 17 residues. CDR1 and CDR2 from the germline V gene are MDHEN and SYDVKM. CDR3: CASGNSVGEVRGNTIYF. CDR3 nucleotides: TGTGCCAGCGGGAACTCCGTCGGGGAAGTGCGGGGAAACACCATATATTTT. The full variable domain, completed using reference TRBV28 and TRBJ1-3, is DVKVTQSSRYLVKRTGEKVFLECVQDMDHENMFWYRQDPGLGLRLIYFSYDVKMKEKGDIPEGYSVSREKKERFSLILESASTNQTSMYLCASGNSVGEVRGNTIYFGEGSWLTVV.

The chain has TRBV11-2 and TRBJ2-7, with TRBD1 identical over 7 bases. The CDR3 runs 13 residues. The germline CDR1 and CDR2 sequences are SGHAT and FQNNGV. V lost 5 bases and J lost 10; bases outside the gene matches: 11. The chain's CDR3 is CASSVRARGSQYF. The CDR3 nucleotides are TGTGCCAGCAGCGTAAGGGCCAGGGGGAGTCAGTACTTC.

This chain uses TRBV18 with TRBJ2-5, with 12 bases aligning to TRBD1. The V and J ends lost 0 bases and 2 bases, in that order; junction bases with no gene match: 16. The CDR3 is 21 residues long. Per the germline V gene, CDR1 is KGHSH and CDR2 is LQKENI. The CDR3 loop is CASSPPLWSRDRGLGQETQYF. The CDR3 nucleotides are TGTGCCAGCTCACCACCGCTCTGGAGCCGGGACAGGGGGCTGGGGCAAGAGACCCAGTACTTC.

Note on this clone: A much larger clone lies one base from this, so it may be a read error. The V and J genes are TRBV2 and TRBJ1-2; possible D gene TRBD1, 5 bases. This CDR3 contains 15 residues. The V and J ends lost 6 bases and 8 bases respectively, with 22 bases between them. Germline V gene data show CDR1 as SNHLY and CDR2 as FYNNEI. The DNA of the CDR3 is TGTGCCAGCAGGGACACCAGACCACTCTCGGAGGGCTACACCTTC. Translation: CASRDTRPLSEGYTF.

The chain recombines TRBV18 with TRBJ2-5; TRBD1 might be the D (5 bases). The CDR3 covers 14 residues. V was cut by 2 bases and J by 3 bases, with 10 bases left in between. The V gene's germline CDR1 is KGHSH and CDR2 LQKENI. CDR3 region: CASSPVTAKETQYF. CDR3 in DNA: TGTGCCAGCTCACCAGTGACAGCGAAAGAGACCCAGTACTTC. The full variable domain, in which reference TRBV18 and TRBJ2-5 provide the parts outside the CDR3, is NAGVMQNPRHLVRRRGQEARLRCSPMKGHSHVYWYRQLPEEGLKFMVYLQKENIIDESGMPKERFSAEFPKEGPSILRIQQVVRGDSAAYFCASSPVTAKETQYFGPGTRLLVL.

The rearrangement joins TRBV27 to TRBJ2-1, with D unclear. Trimming took 6 bases from V and 4 from J, leaving 22 bases between them. The CDR3 totals 17 residues. In germline, CDR1 is MNHEY, CDR2 SMNVEV (reference sequence). CDR3 coding DNA: TGTGCCAGCAGCCCTCGTTTAAGTATATCGAGGTACAATGAGCAGTTCTTC. This codes for CASSPRLSISRYNEQFF.

This chain uses TRBV18 with TRBJ2-7; 8 bases are a match to TRBD1. CDR3 length: 12 amino acids. The junction had 2 bases not matched to a gene; V was cut back by 4 bases and J by 6 bases. Per germline, CDR1 KGHSH and CDR2 LQKENI. In DNA form, the CDR3 reads TGTGCCAGCTCACTGACAGGGGCCGAGCAGTACTTC. Encoded protein: CASSLTGAEQYF.

Points on this clone: At one end the junction does not follow the germline gene, possibly because of a read error. The chain employs TRBV5-5 and TRBJ1-2; 11 nucleotides line up with TRBD1. Germline V CDR1 and CDR2: SGHKS, YYEKEE (reference sequence). The CDR3 extends over 16 amino acids. This chain's CDR3 is CASSWLTGTGGPGNTF. The CDR3 nucleotides read TGTGCCAGCAGCTGGTTAACCGGGACAGGGGGACCTGGCAACACCTTC.

The rearrangement uses TRBV5-1 and TRBJ2-3; TRBD1 agrees at 7 bases. CDR1 and CDR2 (germline): SGHRS, YFSETQ. The CDR3 totals 14 residues. Germline trimming cut 7 bases from V and 5 bases from J; bases unmatched to any gene: 10. The CDR3 sequence is CASRPGRQGDTQYF. The CDR3, as DNA: TGCGCCAGCCGGCCTGGACGACAGGGAGATACGCAGTATTTT.

This chain uses TRBV4-2 with TRBJ1-1, with 10 bases aligning to TRBD1. The CDR3 loop spans 16 amino acids. CDR1 and CDR2 from the germline V gene are LGHNA and YNFKEQ. The V gene end was trimmed by 2 bases and the J gene end by 1 base; junction bases not matched to a gene: 4. CDR3 in amino acids: CASSQPRTGGNTEAFF. Here the CDR3 DNA reads TGTGCCAGCAGCCAACCTCGGACAGGGGGGAACACTGAAGCTTTCTTT.

The chain joins TRBV24-1 to TRBJ2-1; 10 bases match TRBD2. This CDR3 is 16 amino acids long. V shed 0 bases and J 13 bases; nucleotides not matched to a gene: 11. In germline, CDR1 is KGHDR, CDR2 SFDVKD. CDR3 in amino acids: CATSDLPASGRVRQFF. The CDR3 nucleotides are TGTGCCACCAGTGATTTGCCGGCTAGCGGGAGAGTGAGACAGTTCTTC.

The chain joins TRBV2 to TRBJ1-6, with TRBD1 as a possible D gene (6 bases). V was pared by 6 bases and J by 6 bases, with 15 bases between. Germline V lookup: CDR1 SNHLY, CDR2 FYNNEI. The CDR3 covers 15 residues. This CDR3 is CASRQQGGGNSPLHF. Here the CDR3 DNA reads TGTGCCAGCAGACAACAGGGTGGTGGTAATTCACCCCTCCACTTT.

The count of this clone is one. The chain uses TRBV2 and TRBJ1-5; D is possibly TRBD1 (6 bases). There are 15 residues in the CDR3. Germline CDR1 reads SNHLY; CDR2 reads FYNNEI. V lost 5 bases, J lost 4 bases, and 15 bases lay in between. DNA of the CDR3: TGTGCCAGCAGTTTTGTAGGCCAGGGGAATCAGCCCCAGCATTTT. Its protein product is CASSFVGQGNQPQHF.